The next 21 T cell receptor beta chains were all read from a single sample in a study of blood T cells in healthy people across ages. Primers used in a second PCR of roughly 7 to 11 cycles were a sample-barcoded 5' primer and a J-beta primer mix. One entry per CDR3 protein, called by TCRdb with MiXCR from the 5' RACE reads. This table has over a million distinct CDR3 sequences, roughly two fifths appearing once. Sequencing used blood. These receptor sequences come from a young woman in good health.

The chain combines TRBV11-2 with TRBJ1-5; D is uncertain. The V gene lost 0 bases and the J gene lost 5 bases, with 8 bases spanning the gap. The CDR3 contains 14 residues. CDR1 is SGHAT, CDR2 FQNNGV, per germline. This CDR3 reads CASSLDGPDQPQHF. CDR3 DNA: TGTGCCAGCAGCTTAGACGGACCAGATCAGCCCCAGCATTTT.

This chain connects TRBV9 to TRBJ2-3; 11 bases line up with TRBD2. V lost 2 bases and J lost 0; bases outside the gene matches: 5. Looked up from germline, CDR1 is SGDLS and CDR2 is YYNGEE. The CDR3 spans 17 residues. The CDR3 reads CASSVLAGGFSTDTQYF. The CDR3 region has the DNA TGTGCCAGCAGCGTCCTAGCGGGGGGCTTTAGCACAGATACGCAGTATTTT.

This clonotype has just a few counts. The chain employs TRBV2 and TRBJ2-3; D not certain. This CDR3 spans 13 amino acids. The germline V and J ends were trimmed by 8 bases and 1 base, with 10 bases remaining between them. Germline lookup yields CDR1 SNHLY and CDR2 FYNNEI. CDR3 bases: TGTGCCAGCGAGGCCTCGGGCACAGATACGCAGTATTTT. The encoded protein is CASEASGTDTQYF.

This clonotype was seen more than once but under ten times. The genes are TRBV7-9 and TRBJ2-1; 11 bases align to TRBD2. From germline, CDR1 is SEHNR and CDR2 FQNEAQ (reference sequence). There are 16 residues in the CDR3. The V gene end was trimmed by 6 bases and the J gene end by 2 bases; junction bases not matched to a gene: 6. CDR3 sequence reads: CASRRTSGSTYNEQFF. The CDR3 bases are TGTGCCAGCAGAAGAACTAGCGGGAGTACCTACAATGAGCAGTTCTTC. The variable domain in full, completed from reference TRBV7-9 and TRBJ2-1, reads DTGVSQNPRHKITKRGQNVTFRCDPISEHNRLYWYRQTLGQGPEFLTYFQNEAQLEKSRLLSDRFSAERPKGSFSTLEIQRTEQGDSAMYLCASRRTSGSTYNEQFFGPGTRLTVL.

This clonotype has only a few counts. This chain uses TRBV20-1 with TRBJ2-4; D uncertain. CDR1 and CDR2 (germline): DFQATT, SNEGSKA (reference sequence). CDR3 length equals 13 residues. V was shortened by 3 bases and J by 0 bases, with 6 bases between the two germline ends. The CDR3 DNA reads TGCAGTGCTAGTGTCTTAGCCAAAAACATTCAGTACTTC. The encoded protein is CSASVLAKNIQYF.

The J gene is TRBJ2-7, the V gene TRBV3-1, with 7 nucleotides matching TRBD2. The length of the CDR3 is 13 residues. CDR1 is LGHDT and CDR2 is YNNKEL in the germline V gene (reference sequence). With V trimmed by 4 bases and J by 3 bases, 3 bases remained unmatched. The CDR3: CASSRTRGYEQYF. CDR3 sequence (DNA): TGTGCCAGCAGCCGGACTAGGGGCTACGAGCAGTACTTC.

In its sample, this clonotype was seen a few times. The CDR3 loop reads CASSLSSGDLHHEQYF. CDR3 in DNA: TGTGCCAGCAGCTTATCTAGCGGGGACCTCCACCACGAGCAGTACTTC. The chain employs TRBV7-2 and TRBJ2-5; 9 positions agree with TRBD2. TRBJ2-7 matches the DNA end more closely, so the J call is doubtful. Germline CDR1 reads SGHTA; CDR2 reads FQGNSA. The CDR3 has 16 residues.

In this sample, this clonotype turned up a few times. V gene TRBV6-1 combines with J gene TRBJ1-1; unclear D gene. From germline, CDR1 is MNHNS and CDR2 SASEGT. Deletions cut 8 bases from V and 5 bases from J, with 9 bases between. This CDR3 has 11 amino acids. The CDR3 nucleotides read TGTGCCAGCGCGCACGGGACTGAAGCTTTCTTT. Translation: CASAHGTEAFF.

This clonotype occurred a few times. This CDR3 is CSAQGLEETQYF. The CDR3 DNA reads as TGCAGTGCTCAAGGACTAGAAGAGACCCAGTACTTC. The rearrangement links TRBV20-1 to TRBJ2-5, with 7 bases fitting TRBD2. Germline lookup yields CDR1 DFQATT and CDR2 SNEGSKA (reference sequence). The CDR3 has 12 amino acids. J was trimmed by 3 bases and V by 5 bases; bases with no gene match: 3.

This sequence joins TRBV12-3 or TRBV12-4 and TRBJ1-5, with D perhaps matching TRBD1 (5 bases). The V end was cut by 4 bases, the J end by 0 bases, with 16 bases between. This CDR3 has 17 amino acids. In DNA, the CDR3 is TGTGCCAGCAGTTCAAGAGTCGGGGGGAATAGCAATCAGCCCCAGCATTTT. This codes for CASSSRVGGNSNQPQHF.

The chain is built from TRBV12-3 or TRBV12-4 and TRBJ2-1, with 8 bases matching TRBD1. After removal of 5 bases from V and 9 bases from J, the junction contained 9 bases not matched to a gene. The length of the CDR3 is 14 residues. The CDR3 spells CASSVLRQGSEQFF. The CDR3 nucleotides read TGTGCCAGCAGTGTCCTCCGACAGGGGAGTGAGCAGTTCTTC.

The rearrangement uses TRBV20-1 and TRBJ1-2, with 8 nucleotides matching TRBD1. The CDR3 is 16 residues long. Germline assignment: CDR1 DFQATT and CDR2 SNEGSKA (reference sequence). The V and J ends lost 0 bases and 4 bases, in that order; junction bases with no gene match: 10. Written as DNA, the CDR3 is TGCAGTGCTAGAGACCGCAGGGGGCCAAGACTCTATGGCTACACCTTC. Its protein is CSARDRRGPRLYGYTF.

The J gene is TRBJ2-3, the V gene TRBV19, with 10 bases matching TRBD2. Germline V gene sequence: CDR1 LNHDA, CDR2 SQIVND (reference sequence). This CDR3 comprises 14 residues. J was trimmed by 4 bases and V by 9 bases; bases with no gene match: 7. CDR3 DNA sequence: TGTGCCAGCGAGCTAGCGGGAGTGGCAGATACGCAGTATTTT. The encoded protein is CASELAGVADTQYF.

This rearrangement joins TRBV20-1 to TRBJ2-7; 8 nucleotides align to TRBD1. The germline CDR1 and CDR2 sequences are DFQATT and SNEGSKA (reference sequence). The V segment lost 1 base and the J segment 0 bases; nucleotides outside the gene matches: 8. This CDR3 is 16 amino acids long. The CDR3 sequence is CSARAPGTGISYEQYF. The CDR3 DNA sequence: TGCAGTGCTAGAGCCCCCGGGACAGGAATCTCCTACGAGCAGTACTTC.

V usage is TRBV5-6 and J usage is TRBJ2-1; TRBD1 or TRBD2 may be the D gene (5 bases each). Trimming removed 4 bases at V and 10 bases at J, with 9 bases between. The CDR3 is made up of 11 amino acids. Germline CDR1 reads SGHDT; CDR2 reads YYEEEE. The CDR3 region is CASSMGPEQFF. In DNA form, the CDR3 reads TGTGCCAGCAGCATGGGACCAGAGCAGTTCTTC.

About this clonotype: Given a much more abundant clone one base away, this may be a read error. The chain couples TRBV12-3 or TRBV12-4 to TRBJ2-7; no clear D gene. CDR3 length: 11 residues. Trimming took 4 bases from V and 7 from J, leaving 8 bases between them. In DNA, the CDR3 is TGTGCCAGCAGTTGGTACAATGAGCAGTACTTC. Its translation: CASSWYNEQYF.

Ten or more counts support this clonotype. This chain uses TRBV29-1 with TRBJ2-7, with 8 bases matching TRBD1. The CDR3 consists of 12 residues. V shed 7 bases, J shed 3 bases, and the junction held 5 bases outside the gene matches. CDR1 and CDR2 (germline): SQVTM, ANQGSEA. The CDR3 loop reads CSATTGDYEQYF. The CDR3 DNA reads TGCAGCGCCACGACAGGGGACTACGAGCAGTACTTC.

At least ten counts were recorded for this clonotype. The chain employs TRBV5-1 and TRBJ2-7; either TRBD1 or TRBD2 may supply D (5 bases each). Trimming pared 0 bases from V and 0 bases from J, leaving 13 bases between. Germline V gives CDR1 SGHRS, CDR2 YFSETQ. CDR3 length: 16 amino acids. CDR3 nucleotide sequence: TGCGCCAGCAGCTTGGGGGACCTCCTCAGCTCCTACGAGCAGTACTTC. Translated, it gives CASSLGDLLSSYEQYF.

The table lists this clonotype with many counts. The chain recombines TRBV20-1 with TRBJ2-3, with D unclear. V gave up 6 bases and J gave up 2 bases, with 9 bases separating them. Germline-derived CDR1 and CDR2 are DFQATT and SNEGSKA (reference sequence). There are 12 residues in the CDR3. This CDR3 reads CSALLSTDTQYF. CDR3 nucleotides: TGCAGTGCCCTCTTGTCCACAGATACGCAGTATTTT.

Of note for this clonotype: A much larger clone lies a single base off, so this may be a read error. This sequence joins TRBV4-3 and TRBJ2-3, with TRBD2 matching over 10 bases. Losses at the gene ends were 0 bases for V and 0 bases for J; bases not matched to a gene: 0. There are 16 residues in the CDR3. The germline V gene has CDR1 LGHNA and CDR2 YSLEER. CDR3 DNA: TGCGCCAGCAGCCAAGAGACTAGCGGGAGCACAGATACGCAGTATTTT. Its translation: CASSQETSGSTDTQYF.

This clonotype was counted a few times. CDR3 sequence (DNA): TGCAGTGCTAGTGGCGGGGAGCCAGCGACGAACACTGAAGCTTTCTTT. Residues: CSASGGEPATNTEAFF. The J gene is TRBJ1-1, the V gene TRBV20-1; D gene uncertain. Trimming cost V 3 bases and J 1 base, with 18 bases left between them. There are 16 residues in the CDR3. CDR1 is DFQATT, CDR2 SNEGSKA, per germline (reference sequence).